Listed below are T cell receptor beta chains from one sample, sequenced in a study of blood T cell repertoires in COVID-19. TCRdb's table, derived via immunoSEQ multiplex PCR, lists solely in-frame clones and lacks some. The repertoire holds about 150,000 clones, with roughly 90% as singletons. The sequencing sample was made of peripheral blood. The source is a man in his sixties with active or convalescent COVID-19. Both conserved end residues are part of each CDR3. A D gene is named only where the DNA matches it firmly. Not every row has a clone size; where given, it reads once, few, many or a size class.

v_gene: TRBV5-6
j_gene: TRBJ1-5
d_gene: TRBD1
abundance: .
CDR3nt: TGTGCCAGCAGCTTGGGGACAGGGGCTAGCAATCAGCCCCAGCATTTT
CDR3aa: CASSLGTGASNQPQHF

v_gene: TRBV11-2
j_gene: TRBJ2-3
d_gene: TRBD2
abundance: .
CDR3nt: TGTGCCAGCAGCGGGACTAGCGGGAGGGCTCGGGGAGATACGCAGTATTTT
CDR3aa: CASSGTSGRARGDTQYF

v_gene: TRBV9
j_gene: TRBJ1-1
d_gene: TRBD1
abundance: .
CDR3nt: TGTGCCAGCAGTGACAGGGGGCGCGACACTGAAGCTTTCTTT
CDR3aa: CASSDRGRDTEAFF

v_gene: TRBV19
j_gene: TRBJ1-5
d_gene: TRBD1
abundance: .
CDR3nt: TGTGCCAGTGTACGGGGACAGGGTGGAAATCAGCCCCAGCATTTT
CDR3aa: CASVRGQGGNQPQHF

v_gene: TRBV3-1/TRBV3-2
j_gene: TRBJ2-7
d_gene: TRBD2
abundance: few
CDR3nt: TGTGCCAGCTTCGAAAGAGCGGGGGGCTACGAGCAGTACTTC
CDR3aa: CASFERAGGYEQYF

v_gene: TRBV11-3
j_gene: TRBJ2-3
d_gene: .
abundance: .
CDR3nt: TGTGCCAGCAGCCTCGGCGCCGGGGGAGATACGCAGTATTTT
CDR3aa: CASSLGAGGDTQYF

v_gene: TRBV9
j_gene: TRBJ2-6
d_gene: .
abundance: .
CDR3nt: TGTGCCAGCACCCACTCTGGGGCCAACGTCCTGACTTTC
CDR3aa: CASTHSGANVLTF

v_gene: TRBV7-8
j_gene: TRBJ2-7
d_gene: TRBD1
abundance: once
CDR3nt: TGTGCCAGCAGCTTATGGATGGGACAGGACTACGAGCAGTACTTC
CDR3aa: CASSLWMGQDYEQYF

v_gene: TRBV28
j_gene: TRBJ2-3
d_gene: .
abundance: .
CDR3nt: TGTGCCAGCAGTTTAGTTGGTCAGAGCACAGATACGCAGTATTTT
CDR3aa: CASSLVGQSTDTQYF

v_gene: TRBV19
j_gene: TRBJ1-5
d_gene: TRBD1
abundance: many
CDR3nt: TGTGCCAGTAGTGGGACAGTGGAAGGGGATCAGCCCCAGCATTTT
CDR3aa: CASSGTVEGDQPQHF

v_gene: TRBV27
j_gene: TRBJ1-2
d_gene: TRBD1
abundance: .
CDR3nt: TGTGCCAGCAGTTCCCAGGGGGTTTACCCCACGACTAACTATGGCTACACCTTC
CDR3aa: CASSSQGVYPTTNYGYTF

v_gene: TRBV27
j_gene: TRBJ1-2
d_gene: TRBD1
abundance: .
CDR3nt: TGTGCCAGCAGTCGCTCAGGGGGCCGAGGCTACACCTTC
CDR3aa: CASSRSGGRGYTF

v_gene: TRBV5-6
j_gene: TRBJ1-5
d_gene: .
abundance: once
CDR3nt: TGTGCCAGCAGCTGGTGGTCGGAGGGCAGGCAGCCCCAGCATTTT
CDR3aa: CASSWWSEGRQPQHF

v_gene: TRBV3-1/TRBV3-2
j_gene: TRBJ2-3
d_gene: .
abundance: .
CDR3nt: TGTGCCAGCAGCCCCCAGGGTGGATATGCGCAGTATTTT
CDR3aa: CASSPQGGYAQYF

v_gene: TRBV14
j_gene: TRBJ2-2
d_gene: TRBD1
abundance: .
CDR3nt: TGTGCCAGCAGCCGACAGGGGTTGGCCGGGGAGCTGTTTTTT
CDR3aa: CASSRQGLAGELFF

v_gene: TRBV25-1
j_gene: TRBJ2-3
d_gene: .
abundance: once
CDR3nt: TGTGCCAGCAGTGAATATTGGGCTTCTAGCACAGATACGCAGTATTTT
CDR3aa: CASSEYWASSTDTQYF

v_gene: TRBV28
j_gene: TRBJ1-1
d_gene: .
abundance: .
CDR3nt: TGTGCCAGCAGTCAGGGGCTGAACACTGAAGCTTTCTTT
CDR3aa: CASSQGLNTEAFF